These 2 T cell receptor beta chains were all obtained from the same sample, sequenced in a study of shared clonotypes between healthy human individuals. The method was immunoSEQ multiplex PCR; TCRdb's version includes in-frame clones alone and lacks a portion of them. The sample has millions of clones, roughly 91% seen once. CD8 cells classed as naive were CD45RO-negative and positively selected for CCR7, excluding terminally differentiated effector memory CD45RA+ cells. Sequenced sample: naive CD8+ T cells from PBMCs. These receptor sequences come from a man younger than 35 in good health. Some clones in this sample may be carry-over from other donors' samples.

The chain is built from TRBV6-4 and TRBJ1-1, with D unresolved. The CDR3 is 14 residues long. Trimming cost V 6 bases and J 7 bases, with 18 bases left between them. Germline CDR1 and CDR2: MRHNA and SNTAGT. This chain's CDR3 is CASRRVEGSIEAFF. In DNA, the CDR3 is TGTGCCAGCAGGAGGGTCGAGGGATCTATTGAAGCTTTCTTT.

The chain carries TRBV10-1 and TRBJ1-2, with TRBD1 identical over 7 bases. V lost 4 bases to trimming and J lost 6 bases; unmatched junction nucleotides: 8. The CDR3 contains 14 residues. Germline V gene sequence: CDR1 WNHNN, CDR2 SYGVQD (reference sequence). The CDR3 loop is CASSAHRGSDGYTF. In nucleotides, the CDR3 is TGCGCCAGCAGTGCCCACAGGGGAAGTGATGGCTACACCTTC.